This TCR beta chain appears in the sequencing data of a study of human T cells and chemical hapten exposure. TCRdb re-called the RACE reads with MiXCR, one entry per CDR3 protein. The sample has 80,000 to 100,000 distinct CDR3 sequences; 9.6% are singletons. The CDR3 sequence is 16 residues long. Per germline, CDR1 SNHLY and CDR2 FYNNEI. V lost 7 bases, J lost 1 base, and 17 bases lay in between. Time point denoted: pre-sensitization, week 0. Noted treatment: therapeutic diphenylcyclopropenone sensitization with weekly scalp DPC. This receptor was obtained from a woman between 40 and 50 years old with alopecia areata. Some clones in this sample may be carry-over from other donors' samples. The source was whole blood, collected in connection with sensitization to the hapten diphenylcyclopropenone (DPC). The chain links TRBV2 to TRBJ1-5, with TRBD1 as a possible D gene (5 bases). The CDR3 DNA follows: TGTGCCAGCAACGAAATTCCGGGACTGAGCAATCAGCCCCAGCATTTT. It codes for CASNEIPGLSNQPQHF. The variable domain in full, with the rest retrieved from reference TRBV2 and TRBJ1-5, is EPEVTQTPSHQVTQMGQEVILRCVPISNHLYFYWYRQILGQKVEFLVSFYNNEISEKSEIFDDQFSVERPDGSNFTLKIRSTKLEDSAMYFCASNEIPGLSNQPQHFGDGTRLSIL.